This TCR beta chain was observed in a study of CD8+ T cells in alopecia areata. Whole-study context: Twice daily, treated patients received 5 to 10 mg of oral tofacitinib. Notes on the study in general: Although TCR sharing was seen in mice, sharing across patients was less clear, possibly for HLA-related reasons.

Germline loops: CDR1 SEHNR, CDR2 FQNEAQ (reference sequence). The V gene end was trimmed by 4 bases and the J gene end by 1 base; junction bases not matched to a gene: 6. The CDR3 extends over 15 amino acids. The authors extracted RNA and reverse transcribed it into cDNA as the sequencing template. TCRdb keeps only in-frame clones here, not all; method: immunoSEQ multiplex PCR. The sample comprises more than 110,000 clones, about 60% of which are singletons, and around 6.6% rests with the top ten. As for this clone: Its antigen is undetermined.

Researchers took lesional scalp punch biopsies and peripheral blood from people who were alopecia areata patients. From PBMCs, CD4+ and CD8+ T cells were sorted. The rearrangement uses TRBV7-9 and TRBJ2-7; TRBD1 aligns across 8 bases. The specimen comprised CD4+ T cells sorted from blood, sampled at week 0. This TCR was recovered from a human donor with alopecia areata. CDR3 nucleotides: TGTGCCAGCAGCTCGGGACAGGTTAGTTCCTACGAGCAGTACTTC. Translation: CASSSGQVSSYEQYF.